These 14 T cell receptor beta chains were all obtained from the same sample, sequenced in a study of CD8+CD57+ T cells in acquired aplastic anemia. Profiling of TCR beta VDJ combinations and CDR3 sequences used genomic DNA as template. MiXCR was run by TCRdb on the reads, yielding one entry per CDR3 protein. The sample has approximately 160,000 distinct CDR3 sequences; around 43% are singletons. Previously, flow cytometry had revealed CD8+CD57+ cell expansion in the patients chosen for sequencing. Sequencing input: sorted CD4+, CD8+, or CD8+CD57+ T cells (not recorded which) from PBMCs. The receptors derive from a human donor with aplastic anemia.

Comments on this clonotype: Relative to the germline gene, one junction end is altered; a read error may explain this. The chain employs TRBV3-1 and TRBJ2-7, with D uncertain. CDR1 and CDR2 (germline): LGHDT, YNNKEL (reference sequence). This CDR3 region has 12 residues. CDR3 sequence reads: CASSPGPYERYF. Here the CDR3 DNA reads TGTGCCAGCAGCCCCGGCCCCTACGAGCGGTACTTC.

This clonotype was seen ten or more times. This sequence joins TRBV10-2 and TRBJ1-1; 8 positions match TRBD1. Losses at the gene ends were 8 bases for V and 1 base for J; bases not matched to a gene: 6. CDR1 and CDR2 (germline): WSHSY, SAAADI. The CDR3 has 14 amino acids. The CDR3, as DNA: TGCGCCAGCTGCCACACAGGGGGGAACACTGAAGCTTTCTTT. It is translated as CASCHTGGNTEAFF.

In its sample, this clonotype was seen once. A junction end diverges from the germline sequence, so it may reflect a read error. The chain employs TRBV7-9 and TRBJ2-3; D gene uncertain. The V gene's germline CDR1 is SEHNR and CDR2 FQNEAQ (reference sequence). The CDR3 is made up of 13 amino acids. CDR3 loop: CASSPSAPDTQCF. The CDR3 DNA reads TGTGCCAGCAGCCCTTCCGCTCCAGATACGCAGTGTTTT.

At least ten counts were recorded for this clonotype. The chain is built from TRBV6-1 and TRBJ2-3; TRBD1 is a possible D gene (6 bases). V gave up 6 bases and J gave up 4 bases, with 17 bases separating them. The CDR3 has 15 amino acids. Germline V lookup: CDR1 MNHNS, CDR2 SASEGT. The CDR3 sequence: CASSPVNEGADTQYF. In nucleotides, the CDR3 is TGTGCCAGCAGCCCTGTGAATGAGGGGGCAGATACGCAGTATTTT.

This clonotype was recorded once. The chain is built from TRBV7-9 and TRBJ2-7; 7 nucleotides agree with TRBD1. The trim removed 6 bases at V and 3 bases at J, leaving 8 bases unmatched. This CDR3 comprises 14 residues. Germline-derived CDR1 and CDR2 are SEHNR and FQNEAQ (reference sequence). CDR3 nucleotide sequence: TGTGCCAGCAGTACTGGTGGACAGGTCTACGAGCAGTACTTC. Its protein product is CASSTGGQVYEQYF.

This clonotype was detected many times. The chain carries TRBV20-1 and TRBJ1-4, with 7 nucleotides matching TRBD1. J was trimmed by 6 bases and V by 0 bases; bases with no gene match: 4. Per germline, CDR1 DFQATT and CDR2 SNEGSKA (reference sequence). This CDR3 contains 14 residues. Written as DNA, the CDR3 is TGCAGTGCTAGAGATCCGCAGGGGGATGAAAAACTGTTTTTT. It specifies CSARDPQGDEKLFF.

The CDR3 is CSARSRTGLLYEQYF. The CDR3 DNA follows: TGCAGTGCTAGATCTCGCACGGGACTCCTTTACGAGCAGTACTTC. The rearrangement joins TRBV20-1 to TRBJ2-7, with a weak D call TRBD2 (6 bases). The germline CDR1 and CDR2 sequences are DFQATT and SNEGSKA (reference sequence). Trimming took 2 bases from V and 4 from J, leaving 18 bases between them. The CDR3 has 15 residues.

J is TRBJ1-2 and V is TRBV19; a weak D match, TRBD1 (6 bases). Trimming removed 7 bases from V and 4 bases from J, with 13 bases in between. The germline gives CDR1 LNHDA, CDR2 SQIVND (reference sequence). The CDR3 sequence is 13 residues long. DNA of the CDR3: TGTGCCAGTAAAGAGACAGGCGTCTATGGCTACACCTTC. This encodes CASKETGVYGYTF.

The chain has TRBV12-3 or TRBV12-4 and TRBJ1-2; D is undetermined. V was cut by 1 base and J by 7 bases, with 10 bases left in between. This CDR3 comprises 13 residues. The DNA for the CDR3 is TGTGCCAGCAGTTTAGAGTCCTCGACTGGCTACACCTTC. This encodes CASSLESSTGYTF.

The gene calls are TRBV2 and TRBJ1-1; D is undetermined. Germline CDR1 SNHLY, CDR2 FYNNEI. The V and J ends lost 4 bases and 5 bases respectively, with 2 bases between them. The CDR3 is 10 amino acids. CDR3 region: CASSGTEAFF. Here the CDR3 DNA reads TGTGCCAGCAGTGGTACTGAAGCTTTCTTT.

The V and J genes are TRBV24-1 and TRBJ1-4; 10 bases map to TRBD1. Germline CDR1 reads KGHDR; CDR2 reads SFDVKD. Trimming took 4 bases from V and 8 from J; bases not matched to a gene: 3. CDR3 length: 14 residues. The CDR3 spells CATSDRGQGEKLFF. CDR3 nucleotides: TGTGCCACCAGTGACCGGGGACAGGGGGAAAAACTGTTTTTT.

This clonotype has only a few counts. This chain uses TRBV5-1 with TRBJ2-7; TRBD1 matches 8 bases. Trimming cost V 5 bases and J 7 bases; bases outside gene matches: 14. Germline loops: CDR1 SGHRS, CDR2 YFSETQ. The CDR3 has 15 amino acids. Here the CDR3 DNA reads TGCGCCAGCAGTCAACGTTACCAGGGGGCTGGGGAGCAGTACGTC. Translated: CASSQRYQGAGEQYV.

This chain uses TRBV20-1 with TRBJ2-2; 11 bases agree with TRBD2. Germline assignment: CDR1 DFQATT and CDR2 SNEGSKA (reference sequence). This CDR3 is built from 15 residues. V gave up 6 bases and J gave up 6 bases; unmatched junction bases: 9. The chain's CDR3 is CSAPVAGGKSGELFF. The DNA for the CDR3 is TGCAGTGCGCCCGTAGCGGGAGGGAAATCCGGGGAGCTGTTTTTT.

This clonotype appeared many times. The chain recombines TRBV20-1 with TRBJ1-4; 7 nucleotides match TRBD1. The CDR3 length is 14 residues. In germline, CDR1 is DFQATT, CDR2 SNEGSKA (reference sequence). With 4 bases clipped from V and 8 bases from J, the junction kept 10 bases outside the gene matches. DNA of the CDR3: TGCAGTGCTACTCGACAGGGCCTTAACGAAAAACTGTTTTTT. It codes for CSATRQGLNEKLFF.